A single T cell receptor beta chain is shown here with its context. A much larger clonotype is one base distant, so this may be a read error. CDR1 and CDR2 (germline): DFQATT, SNEGSKA (reference sequence). This CDR3 has 15 residues. This sample is drawn from a study of blood T cells in healthy people across ages. Donor samples were obtained from healthy Caucasian individuals from Russia, aged about 6 to 95. The second PCR ran roughly 7 to 12 cycles with a sample-barcoded 5' primer and J-beta primers. TCRdb reanalysed the 5' RACE reads using MiXCR and keeps one entry per CDR3 protein. The sample carries some 930,000 distinct CDR3 sequences, approximately 32% recorded once. The same sample was also used in a study of T cells of mothers and their children. That source adds: Compared with unrelated pairs, related mother-child pairs had slightly higher, non-significant overlap.

This clonotype was sampled from a middle-aged woman in good health. The sample taken for sequencing was blood. The J gene is TRBJ2-7, the V gene TRBV20-1; TRBD2 agrees at 7 bases. CDR3 DNA: TGCAGTGCTGGAGATGGCGGGGGAAGCTCCTACGAGCAGTACTTC. It encodes CSAGDGGGSSYEQYF.